These T cell receptor beta chains were read from a single sample in a study of chemoradiotherapy in HPV16-positive cancers. The data were produced by immunoSEQ multiplex PCR, yet TCRdb's version contains in-frame clones alone and is incomplete. Of tens of thousands of clones listed, 87% are singletons. This material consisted of blood, taken from a patient who underwent chemoradiotherapy. The origin of the receptors is a human donor with HPV-associated anogenital cancer. Each CDR3 is given with its conserved first and last residue. The D gene is left open where the match is weak. Only some rows state a clone size, as once, few, many or a class for expanded clones.

v_gene: TRBV9
abundance: .
d_gene: .
j_gene: TRBJ1-1
CDR3nt: TGTGCCAGCAGCGTAGGGCAGAGAGGCACTGAAGCTTTCTTT
CDR3aa: CASSVGQRGTEAFF

v_gene: TRBV6-5
abundance: .
d_gene: TRBD1
j_gene: TRBJ2-7
CDR3nt: TGTGCCAGCAGTTACTCGAGGACAGGGGATTCCTACGAGCAGTACTTC
CDR3aa: CASSYSRTGDSYEQYF

v_gene: TRBV20-1
abundance: .
d_gene: .
j_gene: TRBJ1-1
CDR3nt: TGCAGTGCTAGAGTGGATCCTGAAGCTTTCTTT
CDR3aa: CSARVDPEAFF

v_gene: TRBV6-5
abundance: few
d_gene: TRBD1
j_gene: TRBJ1-5
CDR3nt: TGTGCCAGCAGACCAACAGGGGAGCGCGGGCCCCAGCATTTT
CDR3aa: CASRPTGERGPQHF

v_gene: TRBV5-8
abundance: .
d_gene: TRBD1
j_gene: TRBJ1-1
CDR3nt: TGTGCCAGCAGCCGGACAGGCTCAAGGTCCACTGAAGCTTTCTTT
CDR3aa: CASSRTGSRSTEAFF

v_gene: TRBV4-2
abundance: .
d_gene: TRBD1
j_gene: TRBJ1-5
CDR3nt: TGTGCCAGCAGCCCCCGGACAGGGGAAGAACAGCCCCAGCATTTT
CDR3aa: CASSPRTGEEQPQHF

v_gene: TRBV5-5
abundance: .
d_gene: .
j_gene: TRBJ1-1
CDR3nt: TGTGCCAGCAGCTCAATGGGGCACATGAACACTGAAGCTTTCTTT
CDR3aa: CASSSMGHMNTEAFF

v_gene: TRBV4-3
abundance: .
d_gene: .
j_gene: TRBJ2-7
CDR3nt: TGCGCCAGCAGCCAAGCCCTACCAAAGGTTTTGGGCTACGAGCAGTACTTC
CDR3aa: CASSQALPKVLGYEQYF

v_gene: TRBV30
abundance: .
d_gene: .
j_gene: TRBJ1-6
CDR3nt: TGTGCCTGGAGGGAAGGACAGCGAAATTCACCCCTCCACTTT
CDR3aa: CAWREGQRNSPLHF

v_gene: TRBV2
abundance: .
d_gene: TRBD2
j_gene: TRBJ2-7
CDR3nt: TGTGCCAGCAAGAGGACTAGCGGCCCCTACGAGCAGTACTTC
CDR3aa: CASKRTSGPYEQYF

v_gene: TRBV7-2
abundance: .
d_gene: TRBD1
j_gene: TRBJ1-4
CDR3nt: TGTGCCAGCAGCTTAGTGACAGGGGTGGGGACTAATGAAAAACTGTTTTTT
CDR3aa: CASSLVTGVGTNEKLFF

v_gene: TRBV7-9
abundance: .
d_gene: TRBD2
j_gene: TRBJ2-3
CDR3nt: TGTGCCAGCAGCGTCCTTAGCGGGAGCACCGCAGATACGCAGTATTTT
CDR3aa: CASSVLSGSTADTQYF

v_gene: TRBV7-2
abundance: .
d_gene: TRBD2
j_gene: TRBJ2-3
CDR3nt: TGTGCCAGCAGCATGACTAGCGGGAACACAGATACGCAGTATTTT
CDR3aa: CASSMTSGNTDTQYF

v_gene: TRBV9
abundance: .
d_gene: .
j_gene: TRBJ2-2
CDR3nt: TGTGCCAGCAGCCCTCCGTCCATGGGATCCGGGGAGCTGTTTTTT
CDR3aa: CASSPPSMGSGELFF

v_gene: TRBV30
abundance: .
d_gene: .
j_gene: TRBJ2-5
CDR3nt: TGTGCCTGGACCGGTCGGCCGCCCAGGGAGACCCAGTACTTC
CDR3aa: CAWTGRPPRETQYF

v_gene: TRBV5-4
abundance: .
d_gene: .
j_gene: TRBJ2-1
CDR3nt: TGTGCCAGCAGCTTGGGACAAAGCTCCTACAATGAGCAGTTCTTC
CDR3aa: CASSLGQSSYNEQFF

v_gene: TRBV5-8
abundance: once
d_gene: TRBD1
j_gene: TRBJ1-1
CDR3nt: TGTGCCAGCAGCACCGACAGGGCCACTGAAGCTTTCTTT
CDR3aa: CASSTDRATEAFF

v_gene: TRBV18
abundance: .
d_gene: .
j_gene: TRBJ2-6
CDR3nt: TGTGCCAGCTCACCACCGATTCAAATGAACGTCCTGACTTTC
CDR3aa: CASSPPIQMNVLTF

v_gene: TRBV6-5
abundance: .
d_gene: .
j_gene: TRBJ2-3
CDR3nt: TGTGCCAGCACCGAGGACGGGAGCACAGATACGCAGTATTTT
CDR3aa: CASTEDGSTDTQYF

v_gene: TRBV7-2
abundance: .
d_gene: .
j_gene: TRBJ2-1
CDR3nt: TGTGCCAGCAGCTTAGAAGGGGGAGTAAGTGAGCAGTTCTTC
CDR3aa: CASSLEGGVSEQFF

v_gene: TRBV7-2
abundance: .
d_gene: TRBD2
j_gene: TRBJ2-2
CDR3nt: TGTGCCAGCAGACCTAGCGGGGGGGTGAACACCGGGGAGCTGTTTTTT
CDR3aa: CASRPSGGVNTGELFF

v_gene: TRBV5-6
abundance: once
d_gene: .
j_gene: TRBJ2-2
CDR3nt: TGTGCCAGCAGCTTAGGGCTAGGGGCCACCGGGGAGCTGTTTTTT
CDR3aa: CASSLGLGATGELFF

v_gene: TRBV2
abundance: .
d_gene: .
j_gene: TRBJ1-1
CDR3nt: TGTGCCAGCAGGGGAGGCATGAACACTGAAGCTTTCTTT
CDR3aa: CASRGGMNTEAFF

v_gene: TRBV10-1
abundance: once
d_gene: .
j_gene: TRBJ2-7
CDR3nt: TGCGCCAGCAGTGATGCTGCGGGGACCACTCAGCAGTACTTC
CDR3aa: CASSDAAGTTQQYF

v_gene: TRBV15
abundance: .
d_gene: TRBD2
j_gene: TRBJ2-7
CDR3nt: TGTGCCACCAGCAGAGGCGGGACTAGCGGGCGTTACGAGCAGTACTTC
CDR3aa: CATSRGGTSGRYEQYF

v_gene: TRBV10-3
abundance: .
d_gene: TRBD2
j_gene: TRBJ2-1
CDR3nt: TGTGCCATCAGCAAACTAGCGGGGGAATACAATGAGCAGTTCTTC
CDR3aa: CAISKLAGEYNEQFF

v_gene: TRBV6-1
abundance: .
d_gene: TRBD2
j_gene: TRBJ2-7
CDR3nt: TGTGCCAGCAGTGAAGAAAGATCAGGGACTAGCGGGTCCTACGAGCAGTACTTC
CDR3aa: CASSEERSGTSGSYEQYF

v_gene: TRBV27
abundance: .
d_gene: .
j_gene: TRBJ1-2
CDR3nt: TGTGCCAGCAGTTTAGAGGGAAGGTATGGCTACACCTTC
CDR3aa: CASSLEGRYGYTF

v_gene: TRBV7-2
abundance: few
d_gene: .
j_gene: TRBJ1-3
CDR3nt: TGTGCCAGCAGCTTAGCTATGGCCCATGGAAACACCATATATTTT
CDR3aa: CASSLAMAHGNTIYF

v_gene: TRBV7-9
abundance: .
d_gene: .
j_gene: TRBJ1-1
CDR3nt: TGTGCCAGCAGCTTAGATGGCAGTTTTGGGACTGAAGCTTTCTTT
CDR3aa: CASSLDGSFGTEAFF

v_gene: TRBV19
abundance: .
d_gene: .
j_gene: TRBJ2-3
CDR3nt: TGTGCCAGTAGTACACTGACAGGACACACAGATACGCAGTATTTT
CDR3aa: CASSTLTGHTDTQYF

v_gene: TRBV19
abundance: few
d_gene: TRBD2
j_gene: TRBJ2-1
CDR3nt: TGTGCCAGTAGCTACCGGGGACTAGCGGGAAGGGACAATGAGCAGTTCTTC
CDR3aa: CASSYRGLAGRDNEQFF

v_gene: TRBV28
abundance: .
d_gene: .
j_gene: TRBJ2-5
CDR3nt: TGTGCCAGCAATGAACAGCAAGAGACCCAGTACTTC
CDR3aa: CASNEQQETQYF

v_gene: TRBV4-1
abundance: .
d_gene: .
j_gene: TRBJ1-5
CDR3nt: TGCGCCAGCAGCCAAGAGCCGCGTTTCAATCAGCCCCAGCATTTT
CDR3aa: CASSQEPRFNQPQHF

v_gene: TRBV27
abundance: .
d_gene: .
j_gene: TRBJ2-7
CDR3nt: TGTGCCAGCAGTTTACAAGATAGATACGAGCAGTACTTC
CDR3aa: CASSLQDRYEQYF

v_gene: TRBV27
abundance: .
d_gene: TRBD1
j_gene: TRBJ1-2
CDR3nt: TGTGCCAGCAGTTCCCTATTGGGGGGGACAGGGACAGGGGGTGGCTACACCTTC
CDR3aa: CASSSLLGGTGTGGGYTF